This T cell receptor (beta chain) was recorded in a study of cytomegalovirus exposure and HLA in healthy donors. CDR1 and CDR2 (germline): SGHRS, YFSETQ. V was pared by 0 bases and J by 5 bases, with 5 bases of the junction left unmatched. The CDR3 contains 15 residues. The PCR employed 60 Vbeta primers together with 13 Jbeta primers. TCRdb's copy holds only in-frame clones and misses some; the assay was immunoSEQ multiplex PCR. The sample contains under 300,000 clones, approximately 91% of which appear only once. This rearrangement joins TRBV5-1 to TRBJ1-1, with 9 bases lining up with TRBD1. The TCR was taken from a girl aged 2-15 years in good health and CMV-seronegative. The specimen sequenced was PBMCs. The CDR3 sequence: CASSLEGTGWTEAFF. The CDR3 nucleotides are TGCGCCAGCAGCTTGGAAGGGACAGGGTGGACTGAAGCTTTCTTT.